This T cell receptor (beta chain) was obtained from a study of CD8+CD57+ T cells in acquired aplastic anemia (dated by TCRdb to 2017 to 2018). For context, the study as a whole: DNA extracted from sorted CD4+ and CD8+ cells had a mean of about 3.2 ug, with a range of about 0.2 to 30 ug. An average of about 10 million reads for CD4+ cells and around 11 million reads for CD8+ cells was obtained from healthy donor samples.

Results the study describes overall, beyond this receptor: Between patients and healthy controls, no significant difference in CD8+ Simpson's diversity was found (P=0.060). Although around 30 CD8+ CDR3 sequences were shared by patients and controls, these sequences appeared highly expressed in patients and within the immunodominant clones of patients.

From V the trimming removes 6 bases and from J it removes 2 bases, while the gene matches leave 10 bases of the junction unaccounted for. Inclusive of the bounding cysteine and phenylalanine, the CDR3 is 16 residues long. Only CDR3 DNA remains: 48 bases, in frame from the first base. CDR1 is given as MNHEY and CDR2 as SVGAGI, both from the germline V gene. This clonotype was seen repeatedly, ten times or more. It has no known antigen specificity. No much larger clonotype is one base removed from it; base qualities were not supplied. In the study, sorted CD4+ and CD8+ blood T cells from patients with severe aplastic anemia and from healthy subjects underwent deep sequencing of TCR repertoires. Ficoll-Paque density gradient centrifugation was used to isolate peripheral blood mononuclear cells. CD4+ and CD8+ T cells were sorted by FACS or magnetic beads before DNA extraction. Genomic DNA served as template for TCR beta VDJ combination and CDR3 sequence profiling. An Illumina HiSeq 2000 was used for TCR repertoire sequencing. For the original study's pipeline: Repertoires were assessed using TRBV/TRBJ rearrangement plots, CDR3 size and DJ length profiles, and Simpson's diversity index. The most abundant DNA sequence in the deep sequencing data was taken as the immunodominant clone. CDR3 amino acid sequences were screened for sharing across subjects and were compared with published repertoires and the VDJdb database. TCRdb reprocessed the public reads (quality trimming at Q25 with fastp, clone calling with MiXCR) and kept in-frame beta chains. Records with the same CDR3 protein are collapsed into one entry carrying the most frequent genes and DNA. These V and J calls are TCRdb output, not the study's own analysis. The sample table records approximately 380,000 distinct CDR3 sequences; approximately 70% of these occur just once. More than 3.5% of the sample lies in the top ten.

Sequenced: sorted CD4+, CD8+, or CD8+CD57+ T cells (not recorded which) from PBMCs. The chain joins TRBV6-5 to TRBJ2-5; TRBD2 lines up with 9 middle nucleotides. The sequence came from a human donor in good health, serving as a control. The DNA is TGTGCCAGCAGCTTTAGCGGGGGTGGCTCTCAAGAGACCCAGTACTTC. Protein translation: CASSFSGGGSQETQYF.